Shown below are 24 T cell receptor beta chains from a single sample sequenced in a study of blood T cell repertoires in COVID-19 (dated by TCRdb to 2020 to 2022). The library was built by means of the immunoSEQ multiplex PCR assay. TCRdb took over this immuneACCESS table, retaining in-frame rearrangements with V and J assigned. Such tables are incomplete; in checked studies, under half of the missing clones stem from an unresolved V gene, and the remainder is unexplained. The sample has roughly 250,000 clones on record, approximately 90% of them singletons. The leading ten clones occupy about 2.3% of the sample. The specimen sequenced was PBMCs or T cells enriched from blood (not recorded which). The receptors originated from a woman aged 35 to 49 with acute COVID-19.

V gene TRBV7-9 combines with J gene TRBJ1-1; TRBD1 agrees at 9 bases. J lost 5 bases, V lost 5 bases, and 0 bases had no gene match. CDR1 and CDR2 from the germline V gene are SEHNR and FQNEAQ (reference sequence). The CDR3 spans 12 residues. The CDR3 protein is CASSGQGTEAFF. CDR3 in DNA: TGTGCCAGCAGCGGACAGGGGACTGAAGCTTTCTTT. Using reference TRBV7-9 and TRBJ1-1 for the parts outside the CDR3, the full variable domain is DTGVSQNPRHKITKRGQNVTFRCDPISEHNRLYWYRQTLGQGPEFLTYFQNEAQLEKSRLLSDRFSAERPKGSFSTLEIQRTEQGDSAMYLCASSGQGTEAFFGQGTRLTVV.

The V and J genes are TRBV20-1 and TRBJ2-5; a possible D gene is TRBD2 (6 bases). CDR3 length: 10 residues. The germline V and J ends were trimmed by 6 bases and 4 bases, with 6 bases remaining between them. The germline V gene encodes CDR1 DFQATT and CDR2 SNEGSKA (reference sequence). As DNA, the CDR3 is TGCAGTGCCGGGAGAGAGACCCAGTACTTC. This translates into CSAGRETQYF.

The chain recombines TRBV29-1 with TRBJ2-1; a weak D match, TRBD2 (6 bases). Germline V gene data show CDR1 as SQVTM and CDR2 as ANQGSEA. The CDR3 has 12 residues. The V gene lost 7 bases and the J gene lost 6 bases, with 13 bases spanning the gap. The chain's CDR3 is CSGREFANEQFF. CDR3 in DNA: TGCAGCGGCCGGGAGTTTGCCAATGAGCAGTTCTTC.

This chain uses TRBV19 with TRBJ1-1; 10 bases align to TRBD1. This CDR3 region has 16 residues. Germline V gene sequence: CDR1 LNHDA, CDR2 SQIVND (reference sequence). V was clipped by 7 bases and J by 0 bases; unmatched bases: 8. The CDR3 sequence: CASNHRDRGMNTEAFF. The CDR3 DNA follows: TGTGCCAGTAATCACCGGGACAGGGGAATGAACACTGAAGCTTTCTTT.

This chain connects TRBV7-2 to TRBJ1-5; D not certain. V lost 5 bases and J lost 0, with 11 bases in between. CDR1 SGHTA and CDR2 FQGNSA come from the germline V gene. CDR3 size: 15 residues. This CDR3 is CASSADINSNQPQHF. The CDR3 DNA reads TGTGCCAGCAGCGCCGACATAAATAGCAATCAGCCCCAGCATTTT. The entire variable domain, with the rest obtained from reference TRBV7-2 and TRBJ1-5, is as follows: GAGVSQSPSNKVTEKGKDVELRCDPISGHTALYWYRQSLGQGLEFLIYFQGNSAPDKSGLPSDRFSAERTGGSVSTLTIQRTQQEDSAVYLCASSADINSNQPQHFGDGTRLSIL.

In DNA, the CDR3 is TGCAGCGTGAGTGAGTGGAACACCGGGGAGCTGTTTTTT. As protein: CSVSEWNTGELFF. The chain links TRBV29-1 to TRBJ2-2; D gene unclear. The CDR3 covers 13 residues. Germline V gene data show CDR1 as SQVTM and CDR2 as ANQGSEA. Trimming pared 6 bases from V and 1 base from J, leaving 9 bases between.

The CDR3 region is CARENAGNTEAFF. In DNA form, the CDR3 reads TGCGCCCGAGAGAACGCAGGGAACACTGAAGCTTTCTTT. The rearrangement joins TRBV4-1 to TRBJ1-1, with D unresolved. CDR3 length: 13 residues. Germline V gives CDR1 MGHRA, CDR2 YSYEKL. V was shortened by 11 bases and J by 1 base, with 14 bases between the two germline ends.

The chain employs TRBV6-5 and TRBJ1-5; maybe TRBD1 (6 bases). Trimming removed 6 bases from V and 6 bases from J, with 15 bases in between. CDR3 length equals 14 residues. Germline assignment: CDR1 MNHEY and CDR2 SVGAGI. CDR3 sequence: CASRTGGDGQPQHF. CDR3 in DNA: TGTGCCAGCAGGACGGGGGGCGACGGTCAGCCCCAGCATTTT.

V is TRBV30 and J is TRBJ2-7; 10 positions agree with TRBD2. CDR3 length: 14 residues. The germline V gene has CDR1 GTSNPN and CDR2 SVGIG (reference sequence). V shed 5 bases and J 0 bases; nucleotides not matched to a gene: 4. The CDR3 here is CAWATSGISYEQYF. For the CDR3, the DNA is TGTGCCTGGGCCACTAGCGGGATCTCCTACGAGCAGTACTTC.

The V and J genes are TRBV9 and TRBJ2-5, with TRBD2 as a possible D gene (5 bases). CDR1 SGDLS and CDR2 YYNGEE come from the germline V gene. V lost 5 bases to trimming and J lost 5 bases, with 16 bases between them. This CDR3 spans 14 amino acids. CDR3 loop: CASSLNVGVETQYF. CDR3 bases: TGTGCCAGCAGTCTGAACGTCGGGGTTGAGACCCAGTACTTC.

The V call is TRBV9, the J call TRBJ1-4, with 7 bases matching TRBD1. The germline CDR1 and CDR2 sequences are SGDLS and YYNGEE. The V gene end was trimmed by 3 bases and the J gene end by 8 bases; junction bases not matched to a gene: 10. The CDR3 is 15 amino acids. CDR3 sequence (DNA): TGTGCCAGCAGCGCCGAGACAGGGAGTCAAGAAAAACTGTTTTTT. It encodes CASSAETGSQEKLFF.

The chain combines TRBV5-8 with TRBJ1-5; TRBD1 agrees at 8 bases. V lost 4 bases, J lost 0 bases, and 3 bases stayed unmatched. In germline, CDR1 is SGHTS, CDR2 YDEGEE. The CDR3 consists of 15 residues. The CDR3 region has the DNA TGTGCCAGCAGCCACAGGGGGTATAGCAATCAGCCCCAGCATTTT. It encodes CASSHRGYSNQPQHF.

The gene calls are TRBV30 and TRBJ1-5, with 11 bases aligning to TRBD1. Germline V gives CDR1 GTSNPN, CDR2 SVGIG (reference sequence). The CDR3 totals 14 residues. V trimming: 1 base; J trimming: 6 bases; junction bases outside the gene matches: 2. The CDR3: CAWSAGTGGQPQHF. The CDR3 DNA follows: TGTGCCTGGAGTGCCGGGACAGGGGGTCAGCCCCAGCATTTT.

This chain links TRBV5-8 with TRBJ2-3; D is possibly TRBD2 (5 bases). The CDR3 loop spans 14 amino acids. Germline CDR1 SGHTS, CDR2 YDEGEE. Trimming shortened V by 4 bases and J by 3 bases, and 12 bases separated the two germline ends. Here the CDR3 DNA reads TGTGCCAGCAGCCCGTTACTAGGGACAGATACGCAGTATTTT. Protein: CASSPLLGTDTQYF.

V gene TRBV6-4 combines with J gene TRBJ2-7; D remains ambiguous. CDR3 length: 15 residues. Trimming stripped 2 bases from V and 2 bases from J, with 13 bases between. Per the germline V gene, CDR1 is MRHNA and CDR2 is SNTAGT. The CDR3 is CASSDTGSLTYEQYF. CDR3 bases: TGTGCCAGCAGTGACACCGGGTCCCTAACCTACGAGCAGTACTTC.

This clone came up a few times. The rearrangement uses TRBV7-2 and TRBJ1-2, with D hard to call. V was shortened by 6 bases and J by 0 bases, with 8 bases between the two germline ends. This CDR3 region has 13 residues. CDR1 and CDR2 (germline): SGHTA, FQGNSA. CDR3 sequence reads: CASSSQTNYGYTF. CDR3 nucleotides: TGTGCCAGCAGTTCCCAGACTAACTATGGCTACACCTTC.

This chain joins TRBV10-3 and TRBJ2-1, with D possibly TRBD1 on 5 matching bases. Trimming pared 2 bases from V and 5 bases from J, leaving 22 bases between. The CDR3 contains 18 residues. Per germline, CDR1 ENHRY and CDR2 SYGVKD. CDR3 DNA sequence: TGTGCCATCAGTGAGGGCTTCGCAAGGCAGGGCCCAAACAATGAGCAGTTCTTC. It translates to CAISEGFARQGPNNEQFF.

This clone is a singleton in its sample. This sequence joins TRBV7-2 and TRBJ1-1; D is undetermined. The V end lost 0 bases, the J end lost 7 bases, and 3 bases lay between the germline ends. The CDR3 runs to 11 residues. Germline values: CDR1 SGHTA, CDR2 FQGNSA. The CDR3 here is CASSLAYEAFF. CDR3 in DNA: TGTGCCAGCAGCTTAGCCTATGAAGCTTTCTTT.

The genes are TRBV5-1 and TRBJ2-2; TRBD2 matches at 7 bases. Germline CDR1 reads SGHRS; CDR2 reads YFSETQ. Trimming took 3 bases from V and 3 from J; bases not matched to a gene: 2. The CDR3 has 14 residues. CDR3 nucleotides: TGCGCCAGCAGCTGGGGGGGAGACACCGGGGAGCTGTTTTTT. Residues: CASSWGGDTGELFF.

This clone was observed once. The rearrangement links TRBV28 to TRBJ1-2; the D is unclear. Trimming removed 2 bases from V and 6 bases from J, with 13 bases in between. Germline CDR1 and CDR2: MDHEN and SYDVKM. The CDR3 has 14 residues. CDR3 in DNA: TGTGCCAGCAGTTTAATCAGTCAGAGGCATGGCTACACCTTC. Its protein is CASSLISQRHGYTF.

This clone was seen a few times. V gene TRBV4-1 combines with J gene TRBJ1-5; a possible D gene is TRBD1 (6 bases). The germline CDR1 and CDR2 sequences are MGHRA and YSYEKL. The CDR3 sequence is 18 residues long. V lost 0 bases and J 11 bases, leaving 26 bases between the germline ends. Written as DNA, the CDR3 is TGCGCCAGCAGCCAAGATCGGGACCCTCACAGGGACCCTTGGGCCCAGCATTTT. Protein: CASSQDRDPHRDPWAQHF.

The rearrangement links TRBV19 to TRBJ2-3; 10 bases are a match to TRBD2. V dropped 5 bases and J dropped 2; count of bases not matched to a gene: 13. The CDR3 is made up of 18 amino acids. Germline V gene lookup returns CDR1 LNHDA and CDR2 SQIVND (reference sequence). This CDR3 is CASSLDPTGLASTDTQYF. Here the CDR3 DNA reads TGTGCCAGTAGTCTCGACCCCACGGGACTAGCGTCCACAGATACGCAGTATTTT.

This rearrangement joins TRBV2 to TRBJ1-4; 11 bases fit TRBD1. Trimming at V came to 6 bases and at J to 7 bases, leaving 4 bases not matched to a gene. The CDR3 spans 14 residues. Germline values: CDR1 SNHLY, CDR2 FYNNEI. The CDR3 loop reads CASRPGTGGEKLFF. CDR3 nucleotide sequence: TGTGCCAGCAGGCCCGGGACAGGGGGTGAAAAACTGTTTTTT.

This chain connects TRBV14 to TRBJ2-7; D is perhaps TRBD1 (6 bases). The germline V gene encodes CDR1 SGHDN and CDR2 FVKESK. The CDR3 consists of 15 residues. V gave up 6 bases and J gave up 9 bases, with 24 bases separating them. This chain's CDR3 is CASSKRAGDNGVQYF. The CDR3, as DNA: TGTGCCAGCAGTAAGAGGGCAGGGGATAATGGAGTGCAGTACTTC.